This TCR beta chain was obtained from a study of blood T cell repertoires in COVID-19. Study context: Samples of COVID-19 (acute and convalescent) were obtained from the United States, Italy and Spain. PBMCs, B-cell-depleted T cells, or T cells provided the cDNA or gDNA that made up the material.

Donors in Cohort 3 counted as recovered after two negative PCRs, clearance, or symptom resolution. Source study methods: Scientists estimated how many nucleated cells there were by amplifying reference gene primers. Here immunoSEQ multiplex PCR was the method, and the copy in TCRdb shows in-frame clones only, minus some. That table supplies the V and J calls and clone size; D and trimming were determined from the DNA. The table has around 120,000 clones, about 88% seen once; the top ten hold less than 2.5%. This CDR3 region has 14 residues. The V end was cut by 3 bases, the J end by 3 bases, with 9 bases between. Germline loops: CDR1 SGHNT, CDR2 YYREEE (reference sequence).

The chain uses TRBV5-4 and TRBJ1-4; a weak D match, TRBD1 (5 bases). The sequenced sample consisted of PBMCs or T cells enriched from blood (not recorded which). This TCR was sampled from a woman in her 50s who had recovered from COVID-19. The DNA of the CDR3 is TGTGCCAGCAGCTACCAGGGTTCTAATGAAAAACTGTTTTTT. Amino acids: CASSYQGSNEKLFF.